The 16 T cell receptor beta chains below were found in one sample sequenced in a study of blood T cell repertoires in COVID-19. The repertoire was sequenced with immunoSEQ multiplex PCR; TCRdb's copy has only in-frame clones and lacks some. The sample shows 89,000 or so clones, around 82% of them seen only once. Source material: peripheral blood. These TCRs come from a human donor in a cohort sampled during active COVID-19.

CDR3: CASGLETGRTDTQYF. The CDR3 DNA reads TGTGCTAGTGGACTCGAAACAGGGCGCACAGATACGCAGTATTTT. The rearrangement joins TRBV12-5 to TRBJ2-3; a possible D gene is TRBD1 (6 bases). Trimming took off 6 bases at V and 1 base at J, with 14 bases between the two ends. Germline CDR1 LGHNT, CDR2 FRNRAP. The CDR3 extends over 15 amino acids.

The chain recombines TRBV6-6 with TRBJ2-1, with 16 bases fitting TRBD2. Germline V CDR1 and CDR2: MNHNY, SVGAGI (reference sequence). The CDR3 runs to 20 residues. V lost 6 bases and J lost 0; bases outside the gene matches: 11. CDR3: CASSRTPGLAGGSSYNEQFF. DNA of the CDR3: TGTGCCAGCAGCCGAACCCCGGGACTAGCGGGGGGGAGCTCCTACAATGAGCAGTTCTTC.

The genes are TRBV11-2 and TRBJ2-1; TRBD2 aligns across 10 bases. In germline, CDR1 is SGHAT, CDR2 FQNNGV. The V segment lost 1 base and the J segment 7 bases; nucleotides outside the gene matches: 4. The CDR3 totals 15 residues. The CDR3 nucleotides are TGTGCCAGCAGCTTAGTGGGACTAGCGTGGAATGAGCAGTTCTTC. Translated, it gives CASSLVGLAWNEQFF.

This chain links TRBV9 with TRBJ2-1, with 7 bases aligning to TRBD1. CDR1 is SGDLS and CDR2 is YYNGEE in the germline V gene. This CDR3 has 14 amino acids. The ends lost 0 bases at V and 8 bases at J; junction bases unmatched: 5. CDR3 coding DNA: TGTGCCAGCAGCGTAGAAAGGGGGCAGTATGAGCAGTTCTTC. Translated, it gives CASSVERGQYEQFF.

The CDR3 DNA reads as TGTGCCAGCAGCGGCGGCAAACGGAAGGTACCCTACAATGAGCAGTTCTTC. Translation: CASSGGKRKVPYNEQFF. The chain combines TRBV7-6 with TRBJ2-1; D unresolved. The V gene lost 5 bases and the J gene lost 2 bases, with 19 bases spanning the gap. CDR1 is SGHVS, CDR2 FNYEAQ, per germline. This CDR3 has 17 residues.

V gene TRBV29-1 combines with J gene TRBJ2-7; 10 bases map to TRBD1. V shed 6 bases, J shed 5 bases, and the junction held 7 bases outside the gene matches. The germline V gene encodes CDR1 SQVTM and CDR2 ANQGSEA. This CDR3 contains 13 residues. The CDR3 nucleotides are TGCAGCGTGGCCCGGGACAGGGGCCACGAGCAGTACTTC. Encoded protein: CSVARDRGHEQYF.

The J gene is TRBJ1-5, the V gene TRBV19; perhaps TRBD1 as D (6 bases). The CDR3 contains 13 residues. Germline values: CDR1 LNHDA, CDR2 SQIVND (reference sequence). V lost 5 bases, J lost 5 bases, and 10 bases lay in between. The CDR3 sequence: CASSVQGDQPQHF. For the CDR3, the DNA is TGTGCCAGTAGTGTACAGGGTGATCAGCCCCAGCATTTT.

CDR3 residues: CASSTGTGSYNEQFF. CDR3 sequence (DNA): TGTGCCAGCAGCACCGGGACAGGATCCTACAATGAGCAGTTCTTC. The rearrangement joins TRBV11-2 to TRBJ2-1; TRBD1 matches 8 bases. Germline V gene lookup returns CDR1 SGHAT and CDR2 FQNNGV. Trimming at V came to 5 bases and at J to 1 base, leaving 4 bases not matched to a gene. This CDR3 region has 15 residues.

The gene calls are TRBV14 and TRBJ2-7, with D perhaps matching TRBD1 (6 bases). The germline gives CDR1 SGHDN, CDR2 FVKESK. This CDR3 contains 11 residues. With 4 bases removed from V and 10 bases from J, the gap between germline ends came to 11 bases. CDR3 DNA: TGTGCCAGCAGCCGGACAGTGGTACAGTACTTC. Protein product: CASSRTVVQYF.

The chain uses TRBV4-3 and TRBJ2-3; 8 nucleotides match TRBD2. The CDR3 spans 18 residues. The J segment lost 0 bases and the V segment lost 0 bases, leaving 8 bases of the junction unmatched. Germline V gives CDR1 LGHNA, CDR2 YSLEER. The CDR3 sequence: CASSQEGRTSGSTDTQYF. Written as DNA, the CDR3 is TGCGCCAGCAGCCAAGAGGGTAGAACTAGCGGAAGCACAGATACGCAGTATTTT.

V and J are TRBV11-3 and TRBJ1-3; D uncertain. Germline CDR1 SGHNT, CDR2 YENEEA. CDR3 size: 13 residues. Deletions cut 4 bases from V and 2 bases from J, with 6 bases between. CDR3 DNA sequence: TGTGCCAGCAGCTCGTCGGCTGGAAACACCATATATTTT. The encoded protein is CASSSSAGNTIYF.

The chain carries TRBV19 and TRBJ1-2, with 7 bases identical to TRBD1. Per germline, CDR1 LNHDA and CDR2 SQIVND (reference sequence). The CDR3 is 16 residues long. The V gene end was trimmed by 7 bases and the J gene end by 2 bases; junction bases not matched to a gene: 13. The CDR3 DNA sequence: TGTGCCAGTATTGGGGCACTCGGAGGGGGCAACTATGGCTACACCTTC. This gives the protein CASIGALGGGNYGYTF.

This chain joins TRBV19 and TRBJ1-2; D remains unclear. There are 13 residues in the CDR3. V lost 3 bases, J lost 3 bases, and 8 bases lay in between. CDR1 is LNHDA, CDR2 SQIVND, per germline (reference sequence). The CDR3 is CASSIRGDYGYTF. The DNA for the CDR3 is TGTGCCAGTAGTATTCGCGGGGACTATGGCTACACCTTC.

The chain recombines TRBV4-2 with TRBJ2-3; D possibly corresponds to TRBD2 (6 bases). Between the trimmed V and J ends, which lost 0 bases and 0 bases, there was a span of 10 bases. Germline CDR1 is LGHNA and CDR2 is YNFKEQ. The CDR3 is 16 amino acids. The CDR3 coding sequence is TGTGCCAGCAGCCAAGATCCTAGCGCGAGCACAGATACGCAGTATTTT. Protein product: CASSQDPSASTDTQYF.

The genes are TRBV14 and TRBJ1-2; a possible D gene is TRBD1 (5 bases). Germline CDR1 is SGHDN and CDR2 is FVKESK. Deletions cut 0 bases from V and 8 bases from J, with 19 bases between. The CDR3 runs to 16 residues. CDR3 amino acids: CASSQDHWGGSSGYTF. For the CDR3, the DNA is TGTGCCAGCAGCCAAGACCACTGGGGGGGAAGTAGCGGCTACACCTTC.

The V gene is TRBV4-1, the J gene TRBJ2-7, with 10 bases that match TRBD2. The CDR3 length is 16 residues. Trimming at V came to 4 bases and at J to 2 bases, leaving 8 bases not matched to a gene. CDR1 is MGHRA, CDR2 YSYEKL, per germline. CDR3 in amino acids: CASSPNSGGFPYEQYF. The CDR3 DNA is TGCGCCAGCAGCCCGAATAGCGGGGGGTTCCCCTACGAGCAGTACTTC.